Sequencing of this TCR beta chain was carried out in a study of T-cell memory formation after mild COVID-19. Deletions cut 0 bases from V and 7 bases from J, with 16 bases between. The CDR3 has 16 amino acids. Germline V gene data show CDR1 as MNHEY and CDR2 as SVGAGI. In regard to this clonotype: Antigen: not known.

After 5'RACE with constant-segment primers, TCR alpha and TCR beta cDNA libraries carrying sample barcodes and UMIs were obtained. TCRdb itself ran the 5' RACE reads through MiXCR, one entry per CDR3 protein. The sample carries around 320,000 distinct CDR3 sequences, 25% to 30% recorded once. Study results and limitations: Some clones that responded turned up in pre-infection memory, which suggests that cross-reactive memory joined in. Contracting clones from day 15 to 85 showed balanced CD4/CD8; later expanders favored CD4+.

This rearrangement joins TRBV6-5 to TRBJ1-3; D may be TRBD1 (5 bases). Sequencing used PBMCs or a T cell subset sorted from them (not recorded which). The receptor's source is an adult woman who had mild COVID-19 (a few samples of this study predate the infection). Cell type and time point are not known. The CDR3 reads CASSYSSPGTGNTIYF. CDR3 nucleotides: TGTGCCAGCAGTTACTCCTCCCCAGGGACGGGGAACACCATATATTTT.